This T cell receptor (beta chain) came from a study of a mutant IDH1 vaccine in newly diagnosed glioma. Study-wide context: Treatment recipients were about 62% male and roughly 38% female, and their mean age was roughly 40 years. Week 35 was assigned to visit V12, and week 47 was assigned to visit V13.

Libraries were prepared by immunoSEQ multiplex PCR; TCRdb keeps only in-frame clonotypes and omits some of them. The sample consists of 75,000 to 95,000 clones, roughly 89% of them appearing once. Concerning this clone: Its specificity is not known.

As to time point: week 47, end of study. In the vaccine, a single dose held 300 ug of the mutant IDH1 20-mer peptide, along with topical imiquimod. Vaccination of patients was performed eight times, in weeks 1, 3, 5, 7, 11, 15, 19 and 23. New WHO grade 3 or 4 IDH1-mutant, ATRX-lost astrocytomas were present in all donors. Sequenced material: PBMCs, taken from a glioma patient whose treatment included an IDH1 peptide vaccine. This TCR derives from a woman aged 50 to 60 with glioma.

The CDR3 sequence: CASGLEAAGVNEQYF. The DNA for the CDR3 is TGTGCTAGTGGTTTGGAGGCAGCGGGAGTAAACGAGCAGTACTTC. The chain employs TRBV12-5 and TRBJ2-7, with TRBD2 matching 8 bases. This CDR3 contains 15 residues. J gave up 5 bases and V 1 base, and 7 bases lay outside the gene matches. Looked up from germline, CDR1 is LGHNT and CDR2 is FRNRAP.